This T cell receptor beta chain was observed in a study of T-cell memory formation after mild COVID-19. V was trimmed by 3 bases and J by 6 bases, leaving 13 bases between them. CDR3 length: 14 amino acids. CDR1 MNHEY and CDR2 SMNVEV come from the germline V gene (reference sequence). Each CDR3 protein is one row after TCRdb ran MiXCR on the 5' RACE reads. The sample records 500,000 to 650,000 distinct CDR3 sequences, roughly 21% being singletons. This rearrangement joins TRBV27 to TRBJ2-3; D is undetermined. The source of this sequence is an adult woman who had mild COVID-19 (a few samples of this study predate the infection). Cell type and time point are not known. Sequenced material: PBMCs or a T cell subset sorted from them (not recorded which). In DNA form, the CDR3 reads TGTGCCAGCAGTTTCAGAGGTTACGCTGATACGCAGTATTTT. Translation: CASSFRGYADTQYF.